Below, one T cell receptor beta chain is given with its context. TCRdb recomputed calls from the RT-PCR reads with MiXCR, one row per CDR3 protein. The sample records about 680,000 distinct CDR3 sequences, approximately 15% being singletons. CDR1 and CDR2 from the germline V gene are KGHSH and LQKENI. Trimming took 1 base from V and 2 from J; bases not matched to a gene: 11. The CDR3 consists of 18 residues. The chain recombines TRBV18 with TRBJ2-5, with 9 bases that match TRBD1. The TCR comes from a female donor in good health, serving as a healthy control. Sequencing input: memory CD4+ T cells from blood. CDR3 DNA sequence: TGTGCCAGCTCACCACGATGGGGGGACAGGGTCACTCAAGAGACCCAGTACTTC. Translation gives CASSPRWGDRVTQETQYF.